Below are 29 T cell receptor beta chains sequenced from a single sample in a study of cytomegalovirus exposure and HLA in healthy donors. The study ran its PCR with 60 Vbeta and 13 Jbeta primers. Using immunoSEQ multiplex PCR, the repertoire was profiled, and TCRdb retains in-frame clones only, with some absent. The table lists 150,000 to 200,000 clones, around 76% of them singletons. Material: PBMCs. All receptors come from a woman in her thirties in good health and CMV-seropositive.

This CDR3 reads CASSPGFTGMSNQPQHF. The CDR3 DNA reads as TGTGCCAGCTCACCTGGTTTCACAGGGATGAGCAATCAGCCCCAGCATTTT. The chain combines TRBV18 with TRBJ1-5, with D possibly matching TRBD1 (6 bases). Germline CDR1 and CDR2: KGHSH and LQKENI. The CDR3 totals 17 residues. Trimming left V 3 bases short and J 1 base short, with 16 bases between. The full variable domain, with the rest looked up from reference TRBV18 and TRBJ1-5, is NAGVMQNPRHLVRRRGQEARLRCSPMKGHSHVYWYRQLPEEGLKFMVYLQKENIIDESGMPKERFSAEFPKEGPSILRIQQVVRGDSAAYFCASSPGFTGMSNQPQHFGDGTRLSIL.

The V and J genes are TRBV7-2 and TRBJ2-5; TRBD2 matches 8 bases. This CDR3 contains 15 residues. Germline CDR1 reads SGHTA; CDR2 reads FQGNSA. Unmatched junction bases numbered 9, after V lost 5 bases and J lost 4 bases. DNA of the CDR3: TGTGCCAGCAGCCTACGGGGGGGTAACAGAGAGACCCAGTACTTC. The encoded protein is CASSLRGGNRETQYF. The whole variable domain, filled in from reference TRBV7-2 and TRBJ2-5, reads GAGVSQSPSNKVTEKGKDVELRCDPISGHTALYWYRQSLGQGLEFLIYFQGNSAPDKSGLPSDRFSAERTGGSVSTLTIQRTQQEDSAVYLCASSLRGGNRETQYFGPGTRLLVL.

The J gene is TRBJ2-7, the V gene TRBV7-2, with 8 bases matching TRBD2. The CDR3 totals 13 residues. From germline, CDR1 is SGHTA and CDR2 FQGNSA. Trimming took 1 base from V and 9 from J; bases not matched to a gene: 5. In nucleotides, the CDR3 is TGTGCCAGCAGCTTAGTTCAAGCGGGGGTGCAGTACTTC. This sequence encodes CASSLVQAGVQYF. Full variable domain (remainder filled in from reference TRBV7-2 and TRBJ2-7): GAGVSQSPSNKVTEKGKDVELRCDPISGHTALYWYRQSLGQGLEFLIYFQGNSAPDKSGLPSDRFSAERTGGSVSTLTIQRTQQEDSAVYLCASSLVQAGVQYFGPGTRLTVT.

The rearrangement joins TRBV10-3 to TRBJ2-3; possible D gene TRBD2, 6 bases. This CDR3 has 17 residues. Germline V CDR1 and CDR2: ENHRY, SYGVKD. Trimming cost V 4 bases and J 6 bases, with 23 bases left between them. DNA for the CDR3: TGTGCCATCAGTGGGGGTGGTCGACGGGGACTTGTGGATACGCAGTATTTT. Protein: CAISGGGRRGLVDTQYF.

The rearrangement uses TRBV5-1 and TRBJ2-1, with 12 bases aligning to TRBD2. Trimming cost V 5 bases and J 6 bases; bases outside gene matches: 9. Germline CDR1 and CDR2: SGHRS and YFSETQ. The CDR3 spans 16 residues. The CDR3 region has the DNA TGCGCCAGCAGAGGGGCTAGCGGGGGGGTCGGCAATGAGCAGTTCTTC. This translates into CASRGASGGVGNEQFF.

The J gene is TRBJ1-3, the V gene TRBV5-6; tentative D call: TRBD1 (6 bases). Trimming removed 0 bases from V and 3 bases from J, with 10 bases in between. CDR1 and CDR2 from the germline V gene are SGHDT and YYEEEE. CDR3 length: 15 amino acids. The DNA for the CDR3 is TGTGCCAGCAGCTTGGGGCAGGGGTTTGGAAACACCATATATTTT. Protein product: CASSLGQGFGNTIYF.

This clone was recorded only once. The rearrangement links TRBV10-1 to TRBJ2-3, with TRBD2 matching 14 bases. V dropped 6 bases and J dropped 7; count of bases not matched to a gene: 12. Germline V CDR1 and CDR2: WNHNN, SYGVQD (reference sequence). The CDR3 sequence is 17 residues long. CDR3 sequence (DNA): TGCGCCAGCAGCGAAGGGACTAGCGGGAGATGGAAGCATACGCAGTATTTT. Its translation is CASSEGTSGRWKHTQYF.

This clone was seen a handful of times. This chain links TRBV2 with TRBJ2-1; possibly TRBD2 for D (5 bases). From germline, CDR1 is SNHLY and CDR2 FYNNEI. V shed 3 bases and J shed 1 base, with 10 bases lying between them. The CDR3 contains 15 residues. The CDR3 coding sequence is TGTGCCAGCAGTGATGCTAGCTTGTCCTACAATGAGCAGTTCTTC. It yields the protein CASSDASLSYNEQFF.

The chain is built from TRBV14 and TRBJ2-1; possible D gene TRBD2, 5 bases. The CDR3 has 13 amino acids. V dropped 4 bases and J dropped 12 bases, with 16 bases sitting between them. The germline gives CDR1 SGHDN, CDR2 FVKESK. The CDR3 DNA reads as TGTGCCAGCAGCCCCGTGTTAGAGGGTCGGCAGTTCTTC. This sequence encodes CASSPVLEGRQFF. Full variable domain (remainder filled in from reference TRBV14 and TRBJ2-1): EAGVTQFPSHSVIEKGQTVTLRCDPISGHDNLYWYRRVMGKEIKFLLHFVKESKQDESGMPNNRFLAERTGGTYSTLKVQPAELEDSGVYFCASSPVLEGRQFFGPGTRLTVL.

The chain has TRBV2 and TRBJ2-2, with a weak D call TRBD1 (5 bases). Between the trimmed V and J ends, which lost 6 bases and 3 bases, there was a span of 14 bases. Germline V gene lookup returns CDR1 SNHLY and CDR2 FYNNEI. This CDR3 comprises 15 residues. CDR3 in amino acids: CASRIQGGDTGELFF. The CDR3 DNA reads TGTGCCAGCAGGATCCAGGGTGGGGACACCGGGGAGCTGTTTTTT.

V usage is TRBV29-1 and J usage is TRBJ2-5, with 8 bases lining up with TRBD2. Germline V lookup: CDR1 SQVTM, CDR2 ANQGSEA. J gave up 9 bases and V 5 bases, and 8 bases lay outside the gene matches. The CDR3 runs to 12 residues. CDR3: CSVKRGPEAQYF. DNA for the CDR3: TGCAGCGTTAAGCGGGGGCCGGAGGCCCAGTACTTC.

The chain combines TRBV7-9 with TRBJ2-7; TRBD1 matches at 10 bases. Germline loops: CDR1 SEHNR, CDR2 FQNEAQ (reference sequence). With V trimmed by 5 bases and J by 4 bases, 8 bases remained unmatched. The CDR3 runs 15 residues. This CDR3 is CASSPILDRGYEQYF. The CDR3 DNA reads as TGTGCCAGCAGCCCAATTTTGGACAGGGGGTACGAGCAGTACTTC.

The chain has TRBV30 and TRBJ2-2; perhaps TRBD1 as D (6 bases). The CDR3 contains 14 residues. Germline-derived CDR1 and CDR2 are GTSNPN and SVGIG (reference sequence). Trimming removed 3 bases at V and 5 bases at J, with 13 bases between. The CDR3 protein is CAWRSGVETGELFF. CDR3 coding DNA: TGTGCCTGGAGGTCAGGGGTAGAGACCGGGGAGCTGTTTTTT.

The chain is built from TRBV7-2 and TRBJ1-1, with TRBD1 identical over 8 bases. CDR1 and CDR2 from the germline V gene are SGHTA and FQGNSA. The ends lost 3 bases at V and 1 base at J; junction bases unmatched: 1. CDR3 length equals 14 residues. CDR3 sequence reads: CASSLTGENTEAFF. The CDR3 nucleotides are TGTGCCAGCAGCTTGACAGGGGAGAACACTGAAGCTTTCTTT.

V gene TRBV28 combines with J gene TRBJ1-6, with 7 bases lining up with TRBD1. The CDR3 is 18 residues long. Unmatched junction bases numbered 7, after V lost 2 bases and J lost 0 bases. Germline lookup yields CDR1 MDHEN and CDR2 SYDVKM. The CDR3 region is CASSLKRGLSSYNSPLHF. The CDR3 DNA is TGTGCCAGCAGTTTAAAGAGGGGGCTCAGCTCCTATAATTCACCCCTCCACTTT.

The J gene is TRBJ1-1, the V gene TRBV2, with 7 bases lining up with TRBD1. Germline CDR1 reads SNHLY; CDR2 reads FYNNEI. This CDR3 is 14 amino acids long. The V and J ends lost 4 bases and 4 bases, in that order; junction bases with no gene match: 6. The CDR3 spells CASSGQGMSTEAFF. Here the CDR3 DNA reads TGTGCCAGCAGTGGACAGGGAATGAGCACTGAAGCTTTCTTT.

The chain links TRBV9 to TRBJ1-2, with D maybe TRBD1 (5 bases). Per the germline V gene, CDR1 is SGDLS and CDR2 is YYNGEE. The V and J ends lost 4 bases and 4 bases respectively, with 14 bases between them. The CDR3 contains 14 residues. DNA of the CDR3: TGTGCCAGCAGCCCCCAACAGGTCGTCTATGGCTACACCTTC. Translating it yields CASSPQQVVYGYTF.

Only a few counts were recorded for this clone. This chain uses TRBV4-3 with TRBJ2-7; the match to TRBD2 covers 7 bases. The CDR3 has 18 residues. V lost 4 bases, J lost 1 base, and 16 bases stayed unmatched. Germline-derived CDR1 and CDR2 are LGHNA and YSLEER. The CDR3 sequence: CASSLKHASGGSSYEQYF. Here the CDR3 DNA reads TGCGCCAGCAGCCTAAAACATGCCTCCGGGGGGAGTTCCTACGAGCAGTACTTC.

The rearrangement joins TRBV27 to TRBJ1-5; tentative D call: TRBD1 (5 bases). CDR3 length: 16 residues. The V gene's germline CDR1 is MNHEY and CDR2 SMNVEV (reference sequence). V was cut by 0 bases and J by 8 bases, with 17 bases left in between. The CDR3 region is CASSLSRDGESEPQHF. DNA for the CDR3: TGTGCCAGCAGTTTATCGCGGGACGGAGAATCAGAGCCCCAGCATTTT.

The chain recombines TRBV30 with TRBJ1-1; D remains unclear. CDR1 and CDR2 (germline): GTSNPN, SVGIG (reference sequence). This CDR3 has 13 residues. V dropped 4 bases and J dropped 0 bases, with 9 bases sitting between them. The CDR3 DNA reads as TGTGCCTGGAAGAGTTTAATGAACACTGAAGCTTTCTTT. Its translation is CAWKSLMNTEAFF. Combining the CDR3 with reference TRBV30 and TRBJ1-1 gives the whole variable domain SQTIHQWPATLVQPVGSPLSLECTVEGTSNPNLYWYRQAAGRGLQLLFYSVGIGQISSEVPQNLSASRPQDRQFILSSKKLLLSDSGFYLCAWKSLMNTEAFFGQGTRLTVV.

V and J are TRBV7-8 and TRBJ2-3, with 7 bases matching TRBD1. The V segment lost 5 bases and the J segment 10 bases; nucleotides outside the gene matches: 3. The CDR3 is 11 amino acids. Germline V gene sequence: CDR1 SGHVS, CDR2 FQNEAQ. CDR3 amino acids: CASSRQGPQYF. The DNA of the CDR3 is TGTGCCAGCAGCCGACAGGGTCCGCAGTATTTT.

The CDR3 DNA reads TGTGCCTGGAGTGTAAATCCCTGGTACGAGCAGTACTTC. Its protein product is CAWSVNPWYEQYF. V usage is TRBV30 and J usage is TRBJ2-5; D ambiguous. The J call could be wrong; TRBJ2-7 is a better fit for the DNA end. CDR1 is GTSNPN and CDR2 is SVGIG in the germline V gene (reference sequence). The CDR3 runs 13 residues.

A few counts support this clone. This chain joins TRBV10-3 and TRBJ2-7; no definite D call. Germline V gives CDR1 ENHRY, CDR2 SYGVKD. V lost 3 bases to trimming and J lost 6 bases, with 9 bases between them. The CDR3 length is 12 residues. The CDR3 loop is CAISDAPGEQYF. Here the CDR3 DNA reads TGTGCCATCAGTGATGCTCCCGGCGAGCAGTACTTC.

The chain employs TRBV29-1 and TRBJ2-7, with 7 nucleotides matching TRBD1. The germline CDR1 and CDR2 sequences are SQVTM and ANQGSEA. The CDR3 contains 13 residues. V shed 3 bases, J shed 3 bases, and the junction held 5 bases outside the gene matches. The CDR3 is CSVEFPGGYEQYF. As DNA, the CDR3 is TGCAGCGTTGAGTTCCCAGGGGGCTACGAGCAGTACTTC.

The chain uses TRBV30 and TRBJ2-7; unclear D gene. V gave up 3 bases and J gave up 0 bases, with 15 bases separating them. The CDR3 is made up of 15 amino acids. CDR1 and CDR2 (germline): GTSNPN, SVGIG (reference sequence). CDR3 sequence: CAWRGGAASSYEQYF. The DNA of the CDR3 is TGTGCCTGGAGGGGTGGCGCGGCCTCCTCCTACGAGCAGTACTTC.

The CDR3 sequence: CASSERTGLGNTIYF. CDR3 nucleotide sequence: TGTGCCAGCAGTGAGAGGACAGGGCTCGGAAACACCATATATTTT. The chain is built from TRBV6-1 and TRBJ1-3; TRBD1 matches at 8 bases. CDR3 length: 15 amino acids. The V segment lost 3 bases and the J segment 4 bases; nucleotides outside the gene matches: 5. The germline V gene has CDR1 MNHNS and CDR2 SASEGT.

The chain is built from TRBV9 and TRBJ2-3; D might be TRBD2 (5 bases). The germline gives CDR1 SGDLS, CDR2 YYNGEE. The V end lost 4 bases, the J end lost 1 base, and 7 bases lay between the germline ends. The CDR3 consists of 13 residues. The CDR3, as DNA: TGTGCCAGCAGCCAAGCGGGCACAGATACGCAGTATTTT. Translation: CASSQAGTDTQYF.

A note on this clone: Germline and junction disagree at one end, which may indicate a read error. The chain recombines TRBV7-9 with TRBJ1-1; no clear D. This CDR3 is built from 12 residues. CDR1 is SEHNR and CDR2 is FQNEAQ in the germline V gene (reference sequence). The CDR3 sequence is CSSSWPGTEAFF. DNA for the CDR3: TGTTCCAGCAGCTGGCCTGGCACTGAAGCTTTCTTT.

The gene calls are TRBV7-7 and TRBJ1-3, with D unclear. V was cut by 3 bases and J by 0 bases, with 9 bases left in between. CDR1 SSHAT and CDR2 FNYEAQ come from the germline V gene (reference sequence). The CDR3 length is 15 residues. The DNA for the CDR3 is TGTGCCAGCAGCTTTTCGAGGGACTCTGGAAACACCATATATTTT. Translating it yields CASSFSRDSGNTIYF. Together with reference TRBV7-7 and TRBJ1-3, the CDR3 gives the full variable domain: GAGVSQSPRYKVTKRGQDVTLRCDPISSHATLYWYQQALGQGPEFLTYFNYEAQPDKSGLPSDRFSAERPEGSISTLTIQRTEQRDSAMYRCASSFSRDSGNTIYFGEGSWLTVV.